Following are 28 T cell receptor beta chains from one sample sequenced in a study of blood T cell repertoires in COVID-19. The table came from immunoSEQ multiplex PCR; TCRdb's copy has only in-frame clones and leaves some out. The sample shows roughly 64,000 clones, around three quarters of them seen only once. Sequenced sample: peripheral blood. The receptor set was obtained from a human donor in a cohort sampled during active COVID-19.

CDR3 protein: CASSQSGTGVEKLFF. The CDR3 DNA sequence: TGCGCCAGCAGCCAGTCCGGGACAGGGGTAGAAAAACTGTTTTTT. V and J are TRBV4-3 and TRBJ1-4; 10 bases agree with TRBD1. V was clipped by 3 bases and J by 8 bases; unmatched bases: 6. CDR1 is LGHNA and CDR2 is YSLEER in the germline V gene. CDR3 length: 15 amino acids.

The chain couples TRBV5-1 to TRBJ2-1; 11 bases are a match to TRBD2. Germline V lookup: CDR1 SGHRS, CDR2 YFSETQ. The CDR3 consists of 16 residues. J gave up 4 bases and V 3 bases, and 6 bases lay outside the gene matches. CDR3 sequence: CASSSSSGGAYNEQFF. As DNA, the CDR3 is TGCGCCAGCAGCTCAAGTAGCGGGGGGGCGTACAATGAGCAGTTCTTC.

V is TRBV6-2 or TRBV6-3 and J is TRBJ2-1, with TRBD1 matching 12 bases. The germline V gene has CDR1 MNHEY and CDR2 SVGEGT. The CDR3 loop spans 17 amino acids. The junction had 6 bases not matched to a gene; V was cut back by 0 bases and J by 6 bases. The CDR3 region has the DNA TGTGCCAGCAGTTACTCGCCACCGGGACAGGGGGCCAATGAGCAGTTCTTC. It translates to CASSYSPPGQGANEQFF.

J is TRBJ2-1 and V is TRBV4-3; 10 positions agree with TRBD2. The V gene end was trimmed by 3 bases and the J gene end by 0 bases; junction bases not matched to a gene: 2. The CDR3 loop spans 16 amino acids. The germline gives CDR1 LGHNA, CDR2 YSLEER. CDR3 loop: CASSQVAGGSYNEQFF. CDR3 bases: TGCGCCAGCAGCCAGGTAGCGGGAGGCTCCTACAATGAGCAGTTCTTC.

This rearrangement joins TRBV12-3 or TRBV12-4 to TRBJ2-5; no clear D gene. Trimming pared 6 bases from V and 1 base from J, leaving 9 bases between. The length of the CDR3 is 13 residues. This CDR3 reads CASRGGPQETQYF. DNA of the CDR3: TGTGCCAGCAGGGGTGGGCCCCAAGAGACCCAGTACTTC.

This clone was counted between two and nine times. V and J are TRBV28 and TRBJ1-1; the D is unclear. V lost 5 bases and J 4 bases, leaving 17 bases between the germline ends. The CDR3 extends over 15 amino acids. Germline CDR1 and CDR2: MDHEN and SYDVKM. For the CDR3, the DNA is TGTGCCAGCAGTCCCTGGCAGGAGGCGGTCACTGAAGCTTTCTTT. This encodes CASSPWQEAVTEAFF.

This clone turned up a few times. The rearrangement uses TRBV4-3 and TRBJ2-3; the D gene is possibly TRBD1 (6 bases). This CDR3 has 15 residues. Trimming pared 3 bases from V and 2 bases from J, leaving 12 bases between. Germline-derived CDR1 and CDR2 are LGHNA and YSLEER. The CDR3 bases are TGCGCCAGCAGCCAGGGGCCAGGGGCCACAGATACGCAGTATTTT. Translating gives CASSQGPGATDTQYF.

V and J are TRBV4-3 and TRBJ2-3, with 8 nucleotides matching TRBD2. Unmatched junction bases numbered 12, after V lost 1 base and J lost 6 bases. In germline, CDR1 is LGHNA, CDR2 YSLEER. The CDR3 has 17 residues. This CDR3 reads CASSQGRGSGGGDTQYF. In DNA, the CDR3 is TGCGCCAGCAGCCAAGGCCGGGGGAGCGGGGGTGGGGATACGCAGTATTTT.

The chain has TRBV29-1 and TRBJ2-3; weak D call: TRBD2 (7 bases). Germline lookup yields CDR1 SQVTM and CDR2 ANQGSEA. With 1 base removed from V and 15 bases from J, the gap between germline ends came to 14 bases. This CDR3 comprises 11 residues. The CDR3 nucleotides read TGCAGCGTTGAAGTCGCGGGGGCTCCTTATTTT. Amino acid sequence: CSVEVAGAPYF.

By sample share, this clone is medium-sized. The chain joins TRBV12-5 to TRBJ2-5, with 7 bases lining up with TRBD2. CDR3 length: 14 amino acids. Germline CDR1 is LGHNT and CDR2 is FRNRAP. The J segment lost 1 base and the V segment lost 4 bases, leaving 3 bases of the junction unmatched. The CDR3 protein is CASGSGLPQETQYF. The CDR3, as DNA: TGTGCTAGTGGTTCGGGACTACCCCAAGAGACCCAGTACTTC.

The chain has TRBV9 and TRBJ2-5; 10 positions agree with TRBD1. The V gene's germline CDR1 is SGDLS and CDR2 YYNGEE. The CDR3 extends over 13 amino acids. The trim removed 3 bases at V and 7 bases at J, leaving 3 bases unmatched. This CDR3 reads CASSEGTGATQYF. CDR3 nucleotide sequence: TGTGCCAGCAGCGAGGGGACAGGGGCGACCCAGTACTTC.

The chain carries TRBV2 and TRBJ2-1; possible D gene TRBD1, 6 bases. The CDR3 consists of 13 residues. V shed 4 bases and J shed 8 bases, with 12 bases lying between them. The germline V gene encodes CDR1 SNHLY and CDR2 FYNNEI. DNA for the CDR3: TGTGCCAGCAGTGCCAGGGGAGTTCATGAGCAGTTCTTC. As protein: CASSARGVHEQFF. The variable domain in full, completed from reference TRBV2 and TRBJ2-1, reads EPEVTQTPSHQVTQMGQEVILRCVPISNHLYFYWYRQILGQKVEFLVSFYNNEISEKSEIFDDQFSVERPDGSNFTLKIRSTKLEDSAMYFCASSARGVHEQFFGPGTRLTVL.

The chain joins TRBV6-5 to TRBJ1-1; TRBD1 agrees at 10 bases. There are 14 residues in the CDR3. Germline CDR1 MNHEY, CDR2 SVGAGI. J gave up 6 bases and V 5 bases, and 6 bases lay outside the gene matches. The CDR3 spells CASSQTGGRAEAFF. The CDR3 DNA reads TGTGCCAGCAGTCAGACAGGGGGCAGGGCTGAAGCTTTCTTT.

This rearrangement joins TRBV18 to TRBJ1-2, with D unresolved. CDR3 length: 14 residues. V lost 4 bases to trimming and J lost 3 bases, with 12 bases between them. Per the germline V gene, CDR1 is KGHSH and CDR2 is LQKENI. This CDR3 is CASSLAQPDYGYTF. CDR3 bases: TGTGCCAGCTCACTGGCACAACCTGACTATGGCTACACCTTC.

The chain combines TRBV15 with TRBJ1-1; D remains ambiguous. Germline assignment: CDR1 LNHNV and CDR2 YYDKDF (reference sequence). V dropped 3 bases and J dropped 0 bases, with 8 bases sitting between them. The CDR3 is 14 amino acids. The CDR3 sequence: CATSSGEVNTEAFF. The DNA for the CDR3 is TGTGCCACCAGCAGTGGGGAGGTGAACACTGAAGCTTTCTTT.

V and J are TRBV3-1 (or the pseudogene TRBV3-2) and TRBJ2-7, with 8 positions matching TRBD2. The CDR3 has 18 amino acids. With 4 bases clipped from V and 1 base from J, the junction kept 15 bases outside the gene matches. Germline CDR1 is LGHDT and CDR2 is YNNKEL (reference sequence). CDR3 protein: CASSPLVVAGPLSYEQYF. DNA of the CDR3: TGTGCCAGCAGCCCGCTTGTGGTAGCGGGGCCCCTTTCCTACGAGCAGTACTTC.

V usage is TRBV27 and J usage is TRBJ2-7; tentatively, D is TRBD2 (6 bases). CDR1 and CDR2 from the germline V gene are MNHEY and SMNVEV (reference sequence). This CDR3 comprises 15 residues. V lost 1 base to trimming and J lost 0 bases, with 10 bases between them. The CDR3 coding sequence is TGTGCCAGCAGTTTATTGGGGGGAGGCTCCTACGAGCAGTACTTC. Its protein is CASSLLGGGSYEQYF.

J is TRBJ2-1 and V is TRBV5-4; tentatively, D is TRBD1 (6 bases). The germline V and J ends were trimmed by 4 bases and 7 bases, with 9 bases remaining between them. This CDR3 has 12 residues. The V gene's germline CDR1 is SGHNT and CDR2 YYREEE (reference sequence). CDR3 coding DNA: TGTGCCAGCAGCCAACAGGGTAATGAGCAGTTCTTC. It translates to CASSQQGNEQFF.

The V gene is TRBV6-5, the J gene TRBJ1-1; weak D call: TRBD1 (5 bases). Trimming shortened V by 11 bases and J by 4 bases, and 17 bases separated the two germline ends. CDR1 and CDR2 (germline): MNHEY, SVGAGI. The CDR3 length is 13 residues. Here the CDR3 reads CAVDGASGTEAFF. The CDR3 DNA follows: TGTGCCGTCGATGGGGCGTCTGGCACTGAAGCTTTCTTT.

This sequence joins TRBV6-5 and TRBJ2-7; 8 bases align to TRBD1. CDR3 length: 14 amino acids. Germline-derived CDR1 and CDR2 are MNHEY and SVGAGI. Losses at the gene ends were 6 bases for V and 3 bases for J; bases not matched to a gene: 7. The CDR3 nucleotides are TGTGCCAGCAGCGACAGGGGTGTGGGCTACGAGCAGTACTTC. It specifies CASSDRGVGYEQYF.

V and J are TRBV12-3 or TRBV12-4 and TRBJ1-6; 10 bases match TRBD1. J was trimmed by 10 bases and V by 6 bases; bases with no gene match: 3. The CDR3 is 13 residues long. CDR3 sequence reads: CASRGTGASPLHF. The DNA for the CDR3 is TGTGCCAGCAGAGGGACAGGGGCGTCACCCCTCCACTTT.

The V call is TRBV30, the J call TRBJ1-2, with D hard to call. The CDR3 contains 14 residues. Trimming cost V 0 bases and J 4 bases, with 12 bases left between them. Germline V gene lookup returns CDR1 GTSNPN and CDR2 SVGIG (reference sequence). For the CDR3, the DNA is TGTGCCTGGAGTGTATGGGCAGCCCCCTATGGCTACACCTTC. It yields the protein CAWSVWAAPYGYTF. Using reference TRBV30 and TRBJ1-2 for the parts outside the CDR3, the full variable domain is SQTIHQWPATLVQPVGSPLSLECTVEGTSNPNLYWYRQAAGRGLQLLFYSVGIGQISSEVPQNLSASRPQDRQFILSSKKLLLSDSGFYLCAWSVWAAPYGYTFGSGTRLTVV.

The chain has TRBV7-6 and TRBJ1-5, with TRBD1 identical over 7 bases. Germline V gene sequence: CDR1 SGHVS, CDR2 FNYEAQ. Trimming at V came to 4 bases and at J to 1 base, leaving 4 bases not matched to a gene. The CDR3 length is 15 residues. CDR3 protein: CASSSRQGSNQPQHF. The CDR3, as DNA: TGTGCCAGCAGCTCCCGACAGGGCAGCAATCAGCCCCAGCATTTT.

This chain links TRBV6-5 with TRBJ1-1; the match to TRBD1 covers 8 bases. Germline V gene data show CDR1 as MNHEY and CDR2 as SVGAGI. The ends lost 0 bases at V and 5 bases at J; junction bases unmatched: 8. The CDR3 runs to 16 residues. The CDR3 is CASSYSGRQGRTEAFF. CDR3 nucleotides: TGTGCCAGCAGTTACTCGGGGAGACAGGGGCGTACTGAAGCTTTCTTT.

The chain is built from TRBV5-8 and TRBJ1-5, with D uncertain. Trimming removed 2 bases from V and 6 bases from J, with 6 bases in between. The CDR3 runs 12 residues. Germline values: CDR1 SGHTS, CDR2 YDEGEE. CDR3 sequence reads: CASSLAPQPQHF. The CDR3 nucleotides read TGTGCCAGCAGCTTAGCCCCTCAGCCCCAGCATTTT. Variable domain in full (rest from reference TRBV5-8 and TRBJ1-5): EAGVTQSPTHLIKTRGQQATLRCSPISGHTSVYWYQQALGLGLQFLLWYDEGEERNRGNFPPRFSGRQFPNYSSELNVNALELEDSALYLCASSLAPQPQHFGDGTRLSIL.

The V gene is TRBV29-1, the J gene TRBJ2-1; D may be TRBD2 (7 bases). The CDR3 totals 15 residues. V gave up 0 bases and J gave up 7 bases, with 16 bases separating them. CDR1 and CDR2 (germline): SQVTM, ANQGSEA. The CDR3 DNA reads TGCAGCGTTGAAGATCGGTGGGGGGGGGCGAATGAGCAGTTCTTC. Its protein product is CSVEDRWGGANEQFF.

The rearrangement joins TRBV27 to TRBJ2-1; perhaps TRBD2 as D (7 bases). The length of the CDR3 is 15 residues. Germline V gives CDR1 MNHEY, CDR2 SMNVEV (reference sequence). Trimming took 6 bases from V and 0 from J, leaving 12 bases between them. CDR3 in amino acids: CASSPAGASYNEQFF. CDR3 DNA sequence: TGTGCCAGCAGCCCTGCGGGGGCCTCCTACAATGAGCAGTTCTTC.

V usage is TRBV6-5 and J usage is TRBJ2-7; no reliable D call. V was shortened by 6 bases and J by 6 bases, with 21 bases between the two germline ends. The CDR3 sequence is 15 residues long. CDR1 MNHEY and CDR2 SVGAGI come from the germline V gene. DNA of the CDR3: TGTGCCAGCAGCACGTCTAACTCGCCAGAGGCCGAGCAGTACTTC. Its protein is CASSTSNSPEAEQYF.